This section outlines one T cell receptor beta chain sequence together with its context. Its binding antigen is unknown. Qualities for individual bases were not recorded, and no much larger clone is one base off. The donors were healthy, HIV-negative adults with no recently reported acute infections or vaccinations. All donors were Caucasian adults living in Nashville, Tennessee, USA. CD4+ T cells were enriched by magnetic negative selection; naive cells were then positively selected on CD45RA, and the negative fraction formed the memory subset. After blood collection by leukapheresis, PBMCs were isolated using Ficoll-Histopaque density gradient centrifugation and then cryopreserved in the vapor phase of liquid nitrogen. Purity and quantity of every magnetically sorted T cell population were checked by analytical flow cytometry. Each sorted fraction had its genomic DNA isolated and then quantified by UV absorbance on a Nanodrop 2000c.

The entry originates in a study of shared clonotypes between healthy human individuals (dated by TCRdb to 2018 to 2020). Regarding the research as a whole: The cohort comprised a couple of women and a few men aged 18 to 49 years. To estimate repertoire size and how much clonotype sharing occurs between individuals, the study deeply sequenced the blood TCR repertoires of several healthy adults. Leukapheresis yielded between about 0.9 and 8.9 billion PBMCs per donor. Different laboratories and diverse techniques were used to prepare libraries and sequence TCR repertoires, to increase sequencing depth and limit assay-specific biases. Per donor, three plates each were used for CD4 naive and CD4 memory, two for CD8 naive, and one for CD8 memory.

TCR CDR3 regions were amplified from genomic DNA by multiplex PCR using the deep immunoSEQ assay. For each cell subset, the extracted genomic DNA was distributed evenly across all wells of several immunoSEQ 96-well plates, and each plate served as one replicate. Each replicate PCR for sorted subsets received 200 ng genomic DNA, equal to tens of thousands of T cell genomes. Purified libraries were quantified with a Qubit 3.0 fluorometer, sized on a Bioanalyzer 2100, and re-quantified with the KAPA Library Quantification kit. Every immunoSEQ 96-well plate was sequenced on a separate single-read 150-cycle Illumina NextSeq 550 flow cell. The paper's data handling went like this. Because only junctional sequences without quality scores were contained in the immunoSEQ output, filtering matching that applied to full-length reads could not be performed. Sequences were annotated with PyIR, a Python wrapper for IgBLAST v1.9, using IMGT germline references to assign V/J genes and CDR3. Reads were removed for weak V/J assignments (E-value above 1e-6), missing CDR3, stop codons, out-of-frame junctions, or ambiguous translated residues. A V3J clonotype was defined by an identical inferred V gene, J gene, and CDR3 amino acid sequence. To compute the percentage overlap between repertoires, the number of shared unique clonotypes was divided by the size of the smaller repertoire. Three approaches were used to assess repertoire richness: RTK rarefaction, the Chao1 estimator, and Recon v2.1 estimates of unobserved clonotypes. For all TCRbeta clonotypes obtained by the gDNA method from a few donors, generation probabilities were computed with OLGA. The table was pulled from immuneACCESS by TCRdb, which kept in-frame rearrangements only. Such tables lose some clones; where checked, under half of the loss comes from unresolved V genes, and the rest has no known cause. V and J calls and clone size follow that table, whereas D and trimming were derived from the DNA. This sample lists some 1 million clones; about 74% were detected once. Approximately 1.5% of the sample is in the top ten clones.

Findings and caveats that apply to the study as a whole: Sampling was restricted to blood, and TCR repertoires in tissue are likely to differ from TCR repertoires in blood. Higher generation probabilities were observed for clonotypes shared by all four sorted-subset donors than for non-shared clonotypes. Rarefaction of sorted-subset datasets indicated incomplete sequencing despite the large sequencing depth. Sharing across a handful of donors was observed for approximately 5% of naive CD4, over 3% of naive CD8, over 2% of memory CD4, and 0.4% of memory CD8 clonotypes. Naive subsets generally had larger estimated clonotype richness than memory subsets. The genetic and exposure-history diversity represented was limited by the small number of donors. Pairwise subsampling indicated that sequencing depth was expected to affect the degree of clonotype sharing among donors.

Clipping removes 4 bases from V and 8 bases from J, with 6 as the unmatched junction base count. According to the germline V gene, CDR1 reads ENHRY and CDR2 reads SYGVKD. The cysteine opens and the phenylalanine closes a CDR3 of 14 amino acids. Here the CDR3 DNA is all that survives: 42 bases in frame from base 1. The receptor's source is a man aged 18 to 30 in good health. In this chain, TRBV10-3 is recombined with TRBJ2-3, with TRBD2 identical over 10 junction bases. Sequencing was done on a sample of memory CD4+ T cells sorted from blood. This specimen's cell subset or site label, per the study, means: CD45RA-negative fraction. At the DNA level, the sequence is TGTGCCATCAGTGGAGCGGGAGGGGGGTCTACGCAGTATTTT. This encodes CAISGAGGGSTQYF.